This TCR beta chain was recovered during a study of T cells in localized non-small cell lung cancer (TCRdb year 2020). The study in broad terms: The study analyzed T cell repertoires of a few hundred early-stage NSCLC patients, comparing tumors and uninvolved tumor-adjacent lungs. All 240 or so NSCLC patients in the cohort were treatment-naive and had localized lung tumors that were resected. A mean age of approximately 66 years was recorded for the NSCLC patients, of whom more than 120 were male and 107 were female. The full study reports these points: Because multi-region tumor sequencing was not done, intratumor heterogeneity could not be ruled out. The highest T cell clonality was observed in uninvolved tumor-adjacent lung, where clonality exceeded that of tumor, suggesting that antigenic responses were more focused in uninvolved tumor-adjacent lung. A median of roughly 58 of the top 100 tumor clones were detected in paired uninvolved adjacent lung, and 25 to 35 of these tumor clones were also found among the top 100 clones of the paired uninvolved adjacent lung. Higher blood T cell density associated with longer overall survival, while higher adjacent-lung clonality associated with shorter survival. Because of the exploratory design, TCR variables were selected using unadjusted p-values without false-discovery rate correction.

TCR beta CDR3 regions were sequenced from DNA using the immunoSEQ Assay. In the source study's methods: T cell density was computed as TCR beta template counts normalized to usable DNA estimated by amplifying housekeeping genes. The preseqR package was used to estimate richness by extrapolating to 400,000 templates for PBMC samples and to 120,000 templates for tissue samples. Clonality was defined as one minus Pielou's evenness. Tissue-enriched TCRs were identified by differential abundance testing using productive amino-acid clonotypes, minimum total count 5 and alpha 0.1. The Jaccard Index and the Morisita Overlap Index were used to measure repertoire overlap between compartments. TCR beta CDR3s were clustered by GLIPH together with public tetramer-defined viral CDR3s, and at least three viral sequences plus V-gene enrichment were required for viral motifs. In TCRdb, the immuneACCESS table is reduced to in-frame sequences with V and J assigned. These tables do not hold every clone; where another copy was compared, an unresolved V gene accounts for under half, and the others remain unexplained. The V and J calls and clone size come from that table; D and trimming were worked out from the DNA. The table for this sample lists 2,500 to 3,500 clones; 24% of them were counted only once. 5.1% of the sample is in the top ten clones.

At diagnosis, tumor, uninvolved tumor-adjacent lung and peripheral blood were collected and then preserved as a mix of FFPE and fresh-frozen material. CDR1 and CDR2 were assigned from the germline V gene (reference sequence) as LNHDA and SQIVND. Trimming takes 4 bases from V and 2 bases from J, and the germline ends sit 2 bases apart. The CDR3 starts with the cysteine, ends with the phenylalanine, and has 11 residues. The sequence is cut down to CDR3 DNA, 33 bases in frame from base 1. This clone has more than one count but fewer than ten. The antigen it recognizes is unknown. Within one base of it there is no much larger clone, and no base qualities were kept.

The rearranged segments are TRBV19 and TRBJ1-2, with an unclear D gene assignment. The material sequenced was lung tumor tissue, taken before any cancer treatment. The sequence was obtained from a female donor over 55 with stage I lung adenocarcinoma. The CDR3 reads as follows: CASSRNYGYTF. Read as DNA, the sequence is TGTGCCAGTAGTAGGAACTATGGCTACACCTTC.